Listed below are T cell receptor beta chains from one sample, sequenced in a study of CD8 T cells in ankylosing spondylitis. One entry per CDR3 protein, called by TCRdb with MiXCR from the 5' RACE reads. The table lists around 890,000 distinct CDR3 sequences, 12% of them singletons, with roughly 0.51% in the top ten. Material: blood, either unsorted or a sorted T cell fraction (not recorded which). These receptors were collected from a male donor with ankylosing spondylitis. The CDR3 runs from the conserved cysteine through the conserved F or W. D genes are given only for firm matches. The size entry is marked missing in some rows and otherwise reads once, few, many or a size class.

v_call: TRBV7-2; d_call: NA; j_call: TRBJ2-7; clone_size: once; cdr3_aa: CASSRRASTYEQYF; cdr3_nt: TGTGCCAGCAGCCGCCGGGCCTCAACCTACGAGCAGTACTTC
v_call: TRBV18; d_call: TRBD1; j_call: TRBJ1-1; clone_size: many; cdr3_aa: CASSGTGGTEAFF; cdr3_nt: TGTGCCAGCTCAGGTACAGGGGGGACTGAAGCTTTCTTT
v_call: TRBV2; d_call: TRBD2; j_call: TRBJ2-7; clone_size: NA; cdr3_aa: CASSPRLAGVDEQYF; cdr3_nt: TGTGCCAGCAGCCCTCGACTAGCGGGAGTTGACGAGCAGTACTTC
v_call: TRBV20-1; d_call: NA; j_call: TRBJ2-6; clone_size: many; cdr3_aa: CSARDRSGANVLTF; cdr3_nt: TGCAGTGCTAGGGATAGGTCTGGGGCCAACGTCCTGACTTTC
v_call: TRBV5-6; d_call: TRBD1; j_call: TRBJ1-2; clone_size: NA; cdr3_aa: CASSLEDRALYGYTF; cdr3_nt: TGTGCCAGCAGCTTGGAGGACAGGGCCCTCTATGGCTACACCTTC
v_call: TRBV10-3; d_call: TRBD1; j_call: TRBJ1-3; clone_size: NA; cdr3_aa: CAISLDRDGNTIYF; cdr3_nt: TGTGCCATCAGTCTGGACAGGGATGGAAACACCATATATTTT
v_call: TRBV7-9; d_call: NA; j_call: TRBJ1-6; clone_size: NA; cdr3_aa: CASSLTLNSPLHF; cdr3_nt: TGTGCCAGCAGCTTGACCCTTAATTCACCCCTCCACTTT
v_call: TRBV6-5; d_call: TRBD2; j_call: TRBJ2-3; clone_size: few; cdr3_aa: CASSYDASGILDTQYF; cdr3_nt: TGTGCCAGCAGTTATGACGCTAGCGGGATTTTAGATACGCAGTATTTT
v_call: TRBV11-2; d_call: NA; j_call: TRBJ2-5; clone_size: many; cdr3_aa: CASSLFVTGDHLQETQYF; cdr3_nt: TGTGCCAGCAGCTTATTCGTCACCGGGGACCATCTCCAAGAGACCCAGTACTTC
v_call: TRBV27; d_call: NA; j_call: TRBJ2-3; clone_size: once; cdr3_aa: CASSRPGSGTDTQYF; cdr3_nt: TGTGCCAGCAGTCGACCCGGCTCGGGCACAGATACGCAGTATTTT
v_call: TRBV28; d_call: TRBD1; j_call: TRBJ1-2; clone_size: NA; cdr3_aa: CASSDDRGSGYTF; cdr3_nt: TGTGCCAGCAGTGACGACAGGGGTAGTGGCTACACCTTC
v_call: TRBV7-2; d_call: NA; j_call: TRBJ1-1; clone_size: many; cdr3_aa: CASSLQFGTEAFF; cdr3_nt: TGTGCCAGCAGCTTACAATTCGGCACTGAAGCTTTCTTT
v_call: TRBV20-1; d_call: NA; j_call: TRBJ1-1; clone_size: NA; cdr3_aa: CSAKQRMNTEAFF; cdr3_nt: TGCAGTGCTAAGCAGAGAATGAACACTGAAGCTTTCTTT
v_call: TRBV20-1; d_call: TRBD2; j_call: TRBJ2-1; clone_size: few; cdr3_aa: CSATYPAGESYNEQFF; cdr3_nt: TGCAGTGCTACCTATCCAGCGGGAGAGTCCTACAATGAGCAGTTCTTC
v_call: TRBV28; d_call: NA; j_call: TRBJ1-1; clone_size: once; cdr3_aa: CASTPPAGENTEAFF; cdr3_nt: TGTGCCAGCACCCCGCCGGCAGGGGAGAACACTGAAGCTTTCTTT
v_call: TRBV20-1; d_call: NA; j_call: TRBJ2-2; clone_size: NA; cdr3_aa: CSARGYAGELFF; cdr3_nt: TGCAGTGCTAGAGGATACGCCGGGGAGCTGTTTTTT
v_call: TRBV10-1; d_call: TRBD1; j_call: TRBJ2-2; clone_size: few; cdr3_aa: CASSSSRTGLNTGELFF; cdr3_nt: TGCGCCAGCAGTTCTTCAAGGACAGGGCTAAACACCGGGGAGCTGTTTTTT